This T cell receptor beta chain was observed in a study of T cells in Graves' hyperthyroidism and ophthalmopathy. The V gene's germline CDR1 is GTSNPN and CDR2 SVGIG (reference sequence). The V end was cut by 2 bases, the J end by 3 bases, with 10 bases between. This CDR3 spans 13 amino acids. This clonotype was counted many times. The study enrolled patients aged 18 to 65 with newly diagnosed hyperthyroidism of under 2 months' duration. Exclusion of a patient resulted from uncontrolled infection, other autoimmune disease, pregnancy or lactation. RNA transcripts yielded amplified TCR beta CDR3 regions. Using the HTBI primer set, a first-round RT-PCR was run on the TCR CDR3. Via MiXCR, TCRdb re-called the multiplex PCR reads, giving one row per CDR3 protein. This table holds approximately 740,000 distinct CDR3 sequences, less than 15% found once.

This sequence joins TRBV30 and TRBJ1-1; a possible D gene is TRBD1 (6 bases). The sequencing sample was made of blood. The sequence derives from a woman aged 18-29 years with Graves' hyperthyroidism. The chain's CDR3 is CAWSLNRDTEAFF. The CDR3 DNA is TGTGCCTGGAGTTTGAACAGGGACACTGAAGCTTTCTTT.